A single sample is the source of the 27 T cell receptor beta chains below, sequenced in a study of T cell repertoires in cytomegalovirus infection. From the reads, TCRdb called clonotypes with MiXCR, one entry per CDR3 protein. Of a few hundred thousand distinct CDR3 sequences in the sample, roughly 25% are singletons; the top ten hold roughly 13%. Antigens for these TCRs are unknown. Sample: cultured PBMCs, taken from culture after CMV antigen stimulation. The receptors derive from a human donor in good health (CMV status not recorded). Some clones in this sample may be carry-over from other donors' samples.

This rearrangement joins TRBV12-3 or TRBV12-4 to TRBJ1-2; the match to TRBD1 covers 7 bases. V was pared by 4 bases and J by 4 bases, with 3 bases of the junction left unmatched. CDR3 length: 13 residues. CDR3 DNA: TGTGCCAGCAGTTCGTACAGGGGCTATGGCTACACCTTC. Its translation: CASSSYRGYGYTF.

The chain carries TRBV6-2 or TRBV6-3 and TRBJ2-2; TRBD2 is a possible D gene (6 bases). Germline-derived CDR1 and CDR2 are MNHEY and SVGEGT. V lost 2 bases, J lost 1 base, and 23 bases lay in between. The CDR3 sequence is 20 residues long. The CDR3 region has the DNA TGTGCCAGCAGTTACCCCTTGCTACTTGGTGGCGGGAAGAACACCGGGGAGCTGTTTTTT. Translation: CASSYPLLLGGGKNTGELFF.

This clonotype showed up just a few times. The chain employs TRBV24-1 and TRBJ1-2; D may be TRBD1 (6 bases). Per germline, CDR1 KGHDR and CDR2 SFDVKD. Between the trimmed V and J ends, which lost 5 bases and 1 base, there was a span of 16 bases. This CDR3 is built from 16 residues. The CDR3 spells CATSATGLHGNYGYTF. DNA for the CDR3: TGTGCCACCAGTGCCACAGGGCTGCATGGTAACTATGGCTACACCTTC.

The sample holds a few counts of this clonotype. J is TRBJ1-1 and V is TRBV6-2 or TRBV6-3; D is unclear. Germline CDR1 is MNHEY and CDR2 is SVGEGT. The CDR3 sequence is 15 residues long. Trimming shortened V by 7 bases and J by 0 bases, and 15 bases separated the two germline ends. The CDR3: CASTPRGWVNTEAFF. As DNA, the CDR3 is TGTGCCAGCACCCCCCGGGGTTGGGTGAACACTGAAGCTTTCTTT.

CDR3 amino acids: CASSVLAGQSEETQYF. The CDR3 region has the DNA TGTGCCAGCAGTGTTTTGGCGGGACAGTCGGAAGAGACCCAGTACTTC. The rearrangement uses TRBV6-1 and TRBJ2-5; a possible D gene is TRBD1 (7 bases). Germline CDR1 and CDR2: MNHNS and SASEGT. The CDR3 runs 16 residues. Trimming cost V 4 bases and J 3 bases, with 18 bases left between them.

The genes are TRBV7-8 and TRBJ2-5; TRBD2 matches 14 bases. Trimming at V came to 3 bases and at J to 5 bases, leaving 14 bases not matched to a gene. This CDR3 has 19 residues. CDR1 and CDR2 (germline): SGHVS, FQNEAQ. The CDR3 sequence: CASSFLGTSGSESMETQYF. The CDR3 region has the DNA TGTGCCAGCAGCTTCCTTGGGACTAGCGGGAGTGAATCGATGGAGACCCAGTACTTC.

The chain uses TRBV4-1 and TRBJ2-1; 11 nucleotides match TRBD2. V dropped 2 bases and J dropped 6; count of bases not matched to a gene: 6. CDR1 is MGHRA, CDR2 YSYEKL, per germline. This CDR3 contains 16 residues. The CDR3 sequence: CASSQTSGRAGNEQFF. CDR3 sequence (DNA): TGCGCCAGCAGCCAAACTAGCGGGAGAGCTGGCAATGAGCAGTTCTTC.

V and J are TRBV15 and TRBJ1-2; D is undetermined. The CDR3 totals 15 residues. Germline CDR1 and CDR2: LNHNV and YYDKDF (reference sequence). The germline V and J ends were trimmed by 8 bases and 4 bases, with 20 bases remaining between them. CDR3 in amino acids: CATLGSTESSYGYTF. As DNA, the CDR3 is TGTGCCACCCTGGGGAGTACCGAATCATCCTATGGCTACACCTTC.

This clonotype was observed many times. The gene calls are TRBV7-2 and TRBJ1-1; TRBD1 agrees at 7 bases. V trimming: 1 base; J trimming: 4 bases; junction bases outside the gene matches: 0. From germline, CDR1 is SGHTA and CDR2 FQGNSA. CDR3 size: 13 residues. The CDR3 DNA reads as TGTGCCAGCAGCTTAGGACAGGGCACTGAAGCTTTCTTT. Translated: CASSLGQGTEAFF.

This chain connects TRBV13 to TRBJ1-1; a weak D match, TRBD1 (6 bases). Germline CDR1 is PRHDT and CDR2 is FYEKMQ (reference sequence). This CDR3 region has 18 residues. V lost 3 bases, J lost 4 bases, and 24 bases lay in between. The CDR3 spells CASSLIRGTEGLGTEAFF. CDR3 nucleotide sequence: TGTGCCAGCAGCTTGATTAGGGGGACGGAGGGTCTAGGCACTGAAGCTTTCTTT.

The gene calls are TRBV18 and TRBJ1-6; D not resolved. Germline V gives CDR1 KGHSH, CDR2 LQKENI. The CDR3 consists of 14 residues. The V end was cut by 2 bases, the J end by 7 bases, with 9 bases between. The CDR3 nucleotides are TGTGCCAGCTCACCAGACGCGGGGAATTCACCCCTCCACTTT. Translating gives CASSPDAGNSPLHF.

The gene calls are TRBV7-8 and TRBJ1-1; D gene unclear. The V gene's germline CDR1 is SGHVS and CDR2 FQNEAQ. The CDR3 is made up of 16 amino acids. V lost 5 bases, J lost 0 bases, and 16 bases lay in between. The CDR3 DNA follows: TGTGCCAGCAGCCAGATCGCTGGCGCCTTGAACACTGAAGCTTTCTTT. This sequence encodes CASSQIAGALNTEAFF.

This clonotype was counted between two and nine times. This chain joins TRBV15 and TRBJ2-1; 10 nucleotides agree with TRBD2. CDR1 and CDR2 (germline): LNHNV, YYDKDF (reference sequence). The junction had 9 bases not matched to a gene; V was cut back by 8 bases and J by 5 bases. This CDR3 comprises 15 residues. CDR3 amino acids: CATRPLAGADNEQFF. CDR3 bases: TGTGCCACCCGTCCCCTAGCGGGAGCCGACAATGAGCAGTTCTTC. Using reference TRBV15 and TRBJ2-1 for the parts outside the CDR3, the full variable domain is DAMVIQNPRYQVTQFGKPVTLSCSQTLNHNVMYWYQQKSSQAPKLLFHYYDKDFNNEADTPDNFQSRRPNTSFCFLDIRSPGLGDTAMYLCATRPLAGADNEQFFGPGTRLTVL.

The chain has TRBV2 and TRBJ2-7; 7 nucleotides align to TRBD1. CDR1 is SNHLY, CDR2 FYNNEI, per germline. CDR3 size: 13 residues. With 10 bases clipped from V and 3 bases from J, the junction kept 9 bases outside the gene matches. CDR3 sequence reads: CATKGQRGYEQYV. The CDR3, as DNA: TGTGCCACCAAGGGACAGAGGGGCTACGAGCAGTACGTC.

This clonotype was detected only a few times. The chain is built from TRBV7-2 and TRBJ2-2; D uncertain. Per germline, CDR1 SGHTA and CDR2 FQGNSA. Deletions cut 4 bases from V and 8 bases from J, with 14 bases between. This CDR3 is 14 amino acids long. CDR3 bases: TGTGCCAGCAGCTGGGATGGGGTTTCTGGGGAGCTGTTTTTT. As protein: CASSWDGVSGELFF.

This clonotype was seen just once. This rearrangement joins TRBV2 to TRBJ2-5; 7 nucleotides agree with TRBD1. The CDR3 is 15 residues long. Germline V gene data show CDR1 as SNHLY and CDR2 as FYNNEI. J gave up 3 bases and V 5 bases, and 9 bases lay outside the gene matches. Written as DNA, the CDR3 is TGTGCCAGCAGTACGCAGGGGGTTACGGAAGAGACCCAGTACTTC. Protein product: CASSTQGVTEETQYF.

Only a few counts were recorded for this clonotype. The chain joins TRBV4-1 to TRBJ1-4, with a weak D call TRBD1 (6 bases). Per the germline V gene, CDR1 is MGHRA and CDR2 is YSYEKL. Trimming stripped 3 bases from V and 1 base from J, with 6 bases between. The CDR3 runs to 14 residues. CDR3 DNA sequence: TGCGCCAGCAGCCAGGGACAAACTAATGAAAAACTGTTTTTT. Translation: CASSQGQTNEKLFF.

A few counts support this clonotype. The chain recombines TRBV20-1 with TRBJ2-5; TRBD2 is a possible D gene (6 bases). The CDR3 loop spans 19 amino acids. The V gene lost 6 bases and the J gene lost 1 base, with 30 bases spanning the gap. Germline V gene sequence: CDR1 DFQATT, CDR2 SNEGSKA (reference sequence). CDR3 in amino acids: CSANAGPSGLQLRQETQYF. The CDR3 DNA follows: TGCAGTGCCAACGCGGGGCCATCGGGACTTCAACTTCGCCAAGAGACCCAGTACTTC.

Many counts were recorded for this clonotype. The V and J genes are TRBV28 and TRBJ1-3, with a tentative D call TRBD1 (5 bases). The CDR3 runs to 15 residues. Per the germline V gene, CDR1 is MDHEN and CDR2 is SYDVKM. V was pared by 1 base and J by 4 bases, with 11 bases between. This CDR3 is CASSLYAGYGNTIYF. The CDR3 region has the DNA TGTGCCAGCAGTTTATACGCAGGGTACGGAAACACCATATATTTT.

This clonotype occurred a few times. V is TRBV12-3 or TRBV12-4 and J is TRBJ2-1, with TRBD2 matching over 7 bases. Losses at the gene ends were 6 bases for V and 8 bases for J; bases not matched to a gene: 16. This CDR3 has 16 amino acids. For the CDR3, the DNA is TGTGCCAGCAGCTCTGGGCTGGCTAGCGGAGGGGATGAGCAGTTCTTC. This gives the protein CASSSGLASGGDEQFF.

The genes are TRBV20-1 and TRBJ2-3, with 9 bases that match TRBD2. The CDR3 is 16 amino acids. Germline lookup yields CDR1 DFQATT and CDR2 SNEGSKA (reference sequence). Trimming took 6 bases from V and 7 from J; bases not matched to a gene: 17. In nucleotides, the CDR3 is TGCAGTGCCTTGGCCGTGGGGCTAGCGGGATTATATACGCAGTATTTT. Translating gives CSALAVGLAGLYTQYF.

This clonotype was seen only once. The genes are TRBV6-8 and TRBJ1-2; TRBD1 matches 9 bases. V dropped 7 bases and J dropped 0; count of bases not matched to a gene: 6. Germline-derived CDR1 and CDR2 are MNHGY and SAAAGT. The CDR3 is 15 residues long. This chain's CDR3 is CASTTGGGANYGYTF. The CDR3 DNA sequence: TGTGCCAGCACGACAGGGGGGGGAGCTAACTATGGCTACACCTTC.

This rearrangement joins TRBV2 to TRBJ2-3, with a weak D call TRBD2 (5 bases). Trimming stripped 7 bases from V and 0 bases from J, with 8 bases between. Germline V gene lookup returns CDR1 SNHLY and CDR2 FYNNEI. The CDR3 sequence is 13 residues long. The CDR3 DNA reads TGTGCCAGCACCAGGACTAGCACAGATACGCAGTATTTT. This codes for CASTRTSTDTQYF. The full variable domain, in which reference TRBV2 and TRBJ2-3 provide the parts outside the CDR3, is EPEVTQTPSHQVTQMGQEVILRCVPISNHLYFYWYRQILGQKVEFLVSFYNNEISEKSEIFDDQFSVERPDGSNFTLKIRSTKLEDSAMYFCASTRTSTDTQYFGPGTRLTVL.

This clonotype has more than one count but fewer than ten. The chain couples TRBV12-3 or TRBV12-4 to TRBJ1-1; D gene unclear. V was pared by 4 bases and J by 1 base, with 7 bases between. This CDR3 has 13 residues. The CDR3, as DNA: TGTGCCAGCAGTTCACACCAGAACACTGAAGCTTTCTTT. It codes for CASSSHQNTEAFF.

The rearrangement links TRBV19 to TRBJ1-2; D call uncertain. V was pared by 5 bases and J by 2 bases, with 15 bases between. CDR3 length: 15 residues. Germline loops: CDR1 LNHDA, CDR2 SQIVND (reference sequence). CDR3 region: CASSPGPGKNYGYTF. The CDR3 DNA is TGTGCCAGTAGTCCAGGTCCGGGCAAGAACTATGGCTACACCTTC. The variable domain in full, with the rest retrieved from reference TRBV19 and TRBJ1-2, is DGGITQSPKYLFRKEGQNVTLSCEQNLNHDAMYWYRQDPGQGLRLIYYSQIVNDFQKGDIAEGYSVSREKKESFPLTVTSAQKNPTAFYLCASSPGPGKNYGYTFGSGTRLTVV.

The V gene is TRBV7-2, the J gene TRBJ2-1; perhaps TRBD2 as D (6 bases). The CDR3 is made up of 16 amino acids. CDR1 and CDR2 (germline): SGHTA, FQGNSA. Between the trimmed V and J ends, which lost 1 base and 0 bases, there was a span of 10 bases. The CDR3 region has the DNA TGTGCCAGCAGCTTAGAGGAGGGAGTCTCCTACAATGAGCAGTTCTTC. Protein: CASSLEEGVSYNEQFF.

The CDR3 sequence: CASSFLGDTEAFF. As DNA, the CDR3 is TGTGCCAGCAGCTTTCTGGGGGACACTGAAGCTTTCTTT. The chain couples TRBV7-2 to TRBJ1-1; tentative D call: TRBD1 (5 bases). Trimming removed 3 bases at V and 3 bases at J, with 8 bases between. There are 13 residues in the CDR3. Germline loops: CDR1 SGHTA, CDR2 FQGNSA.